This passage covers 7 T cell receptor beta chains from one sample sequenced in a study of OX40 agonist ivuxolimab in advanced cancers. Only in-frame clones appear in the TCRdb table, and some are missing; sequencing was by immunoSEQ multiplex PCR. The data show about 76,000 clones, with 70% to 90% seen just once and approximately 13% held by the top ten. Sample: CD4+ or CD8+ T cells sorted from blood, taken in a trial of the OX40 agonist ivuxolimab. The origin of the receptors is an adult with an advanced solid tumor such as melanoma, head and neck, liver or kidney cancer.

This clone was recorded only once. The chain joins TRBV7-3 to TRBJ2-1; the D is unclear. This CDR3 is built from 11 residues. Germline lookup yields CDR1 SGHTA and CDR2 FQGTGA. The ends were cut back, 2 bases at V and 8 bases at J, with 4 bases in the middle. In DNA, the CDR3 is TGTGCCAGCAGCTTAGGCGATGAGCAGTTCTTC. Amino acid sequence: CASSLGDEQFF. Drawing the rest from reference TRBV7-3 and TRBJ2-1, the complete variable domain is GAGVSQTPSNKVTEKGKYVELRCDPISGHTALYWYRQSLGQGPEFLIYFQGTGAADDSGLPNDRFFAVRPEGSVSTLKIQRTERGDSAVYLCASSLGDEQFFGPGTRLTVL.

CDR3 protein: CASSSQLAGTYEQYF. The DNA of the CDR3 is TGTGCCAGTAGTTCTCAACTAGCGGGGACGTACGAGCAGTACTTC. The chain recombines TRBV19 with TRBJ2-7; 10 bases match TRBD2. The length of the CDR3 is 15 residues. In germline, CDR1 is LNHDA, CDR2 SQIVND (reference sequence). J lost 4 bases, V lost 5 bases, and 8 bases had no gene match.

The CDR3 nucleotides read TGTGCCAGTAGTATAGGTGGAGGGGGCCACGAGCAGTACTTC. It codes for CASSIGGGGHEQYF. This sequence joins TRBV19 and TRBJ2-7, with a possible D match to TRBD1 (7 bases). Germline V gives CDR1 LNHDA, CDR2 SQIVND (reference sequence). The CDR3 spans 14 residues. Trimming took off 1 base at V and 5 bases at J, with 12 bases between the two ends.

This clone occurred a few times. Other DNA variants within this sample encode the same CDR3. J is TRBJ2-3 and V is TRBV5-1, with 9 bases identical to TRBD1. Germline CDR1 is SGHRS and CDR2 is YFSETQ. J was trimmed by 4 bases and V by 0 bases; bases with no gene match: 0. The CDR3 length is 14 residues. The CDR3 nucleotides read TGCGCCAGCAGCTTGGGACAGGGGGCAGATACGCAGTATTTT. Translating gives CASSLGQGADTQYF.

The V gene is TRBV6-6, the J gene TRBJ1-2; no clear D. Germline assignment: CDR1 MNHNY and CDR2 SVGAGI (reference sequence). V dropped 0 bases and J dropped 7 bases, with 15 bases sitting between them. The CDR3 loop spans 15 amino acids. This chain's CDR3 is CASSYSKAGTGGYTF. The CDR3 bases are TGTGCCAGCAGTTACTCGAAGGCAGGCACGGGTGGCTACACCTTC.

This clone appeared once. The chain uses TRBV4-1 and TRBJ1-3; D gene ambiguous. The CDR3 sequence is 16 residues long. The V gene lost 5 bases and the J gene lost 4 bases, with 18 bases spanning the gap. Germline V gene sequence: CDR1 MGHRA, CDR2 YSYEKL. The CDR3 region is CASSSQVACPGNTIYF. The CDR3 DNA sequence: TGCGCCAGCAGCTCCCAAGTGGCCTGCCCGGGAAACACCATATATTTT.

V gene TRBV28 combines with J gene TRBJ2-1, with 9 bases matching TRBD1. With V trimmed by 5 bases and J by 4 bases, 3 bases remained unmatched. The germline V gene encodes CDR1 MDHEN and CDR2 SYDVKM. This CDR3 has 14 residues. CDR3 bases: TGTGCCAGCAGTACCGGGACAGGGTACAATGAGCAGTTCTTC. Its translation is CASSTGTGYNEQFF.